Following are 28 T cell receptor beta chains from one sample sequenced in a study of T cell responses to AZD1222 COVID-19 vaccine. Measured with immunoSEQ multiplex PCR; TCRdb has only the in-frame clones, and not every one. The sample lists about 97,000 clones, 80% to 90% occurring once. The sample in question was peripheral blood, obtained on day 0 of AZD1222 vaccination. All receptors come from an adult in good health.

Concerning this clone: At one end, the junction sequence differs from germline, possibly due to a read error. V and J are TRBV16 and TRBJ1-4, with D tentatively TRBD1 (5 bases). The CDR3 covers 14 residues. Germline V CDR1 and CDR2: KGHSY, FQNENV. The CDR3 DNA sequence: TGTGCCAGCAGACAATCTTCCGGGGGAGAAAAACTGTTTTTT. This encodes CASRQSSGGEKLFF.

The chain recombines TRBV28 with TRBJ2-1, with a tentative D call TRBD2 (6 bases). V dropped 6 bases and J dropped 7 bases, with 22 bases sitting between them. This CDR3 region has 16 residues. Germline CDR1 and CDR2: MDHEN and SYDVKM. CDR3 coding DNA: TGTGCCAGCAGCCCGAGGCCGTCTAGCGCACGGAATGAGCAGTTCTTC. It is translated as CASSPRPSSARNEQFF.

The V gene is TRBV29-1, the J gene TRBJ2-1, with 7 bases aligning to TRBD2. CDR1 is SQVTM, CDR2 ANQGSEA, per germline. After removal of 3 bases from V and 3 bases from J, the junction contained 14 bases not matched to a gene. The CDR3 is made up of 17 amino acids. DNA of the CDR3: TGCAGCGTTGAGGTGGTAGCGGGTAACCCCCTCTACAATGAGCAGTTCTTC. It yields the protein CSVEVVAGNPLYNEQFF.

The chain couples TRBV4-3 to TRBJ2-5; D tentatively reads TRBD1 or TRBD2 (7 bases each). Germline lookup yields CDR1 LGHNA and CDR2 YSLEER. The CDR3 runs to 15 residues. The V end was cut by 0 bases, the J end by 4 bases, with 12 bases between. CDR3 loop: CASSQDPGGGETQYF. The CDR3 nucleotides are TGCGCCAGCAGCCAAGATCCAGGGGGGGGAGAGACCCAGTACTTC.

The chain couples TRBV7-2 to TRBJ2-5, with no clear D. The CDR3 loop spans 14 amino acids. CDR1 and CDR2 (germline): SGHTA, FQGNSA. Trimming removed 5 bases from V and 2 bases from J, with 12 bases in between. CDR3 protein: CASSPQPVQETQYF. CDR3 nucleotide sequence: TGTGCCAGCAGCCCCCAGCCCGTACAAGAGACCCAGTACTTC. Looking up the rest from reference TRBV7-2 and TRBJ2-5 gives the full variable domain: GAGVSQSPSNKVTEKGKDVELRCDPISGHTALYWYRQSLGQGLEFLIYFQGNSAPDKSGLPSDRFSAERTGGSVSTLTIQRTQQEDSAVYLCASSPQPVQETQYFGPGTRLLVL.

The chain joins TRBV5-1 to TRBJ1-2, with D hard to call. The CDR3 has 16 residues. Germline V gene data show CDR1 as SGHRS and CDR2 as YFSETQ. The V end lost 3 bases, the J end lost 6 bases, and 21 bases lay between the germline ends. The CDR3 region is CASSSHPVNTEDGYTF. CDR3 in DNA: TGCGCCAGCAGCTCGCACCCGGTGAATACAGAGGATGGCTACACCTTC.

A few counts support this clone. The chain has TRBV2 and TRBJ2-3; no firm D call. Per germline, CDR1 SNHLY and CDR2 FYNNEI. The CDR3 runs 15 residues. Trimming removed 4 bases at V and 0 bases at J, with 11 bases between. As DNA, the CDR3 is TGTGCCAGCAGTGTAATCCGCACTAGCACAGATACGCAGTATTTT. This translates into CASSVIRTSTDTQYF.

DNA of the CDR3: TGTGCCAGTTCGTCGCGGGAAGGAAGAAATTCACCCCTCCACTTT. It yields the protein CASSSREGRNSPLHF. The chain carries TRBV19 and TRBJ1-6; D remains ambiguous. CDR1 and CDR2 (germline): LNHDA, SQIVND (reference sequence). Trimming pared 8 bases from V and 7 bases from J, leaving 18 bases between. The CDR3 runs to 15 residues.

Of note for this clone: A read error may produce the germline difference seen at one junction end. The CDR3 protein is CASSMDTNEQFF. The DNA for the CDR3 is TGTGCTAGCAGCATGGACACGAATGAGCAGTTCTTC. The genes are TRBV7-7 and TRBJ2-1; possibly TRBD1 for D (5 bases). Germline CDR1 reads SSHAT; CDR2 reads FNYEAQ (reference sequence). The CDR3 has 12 residues.

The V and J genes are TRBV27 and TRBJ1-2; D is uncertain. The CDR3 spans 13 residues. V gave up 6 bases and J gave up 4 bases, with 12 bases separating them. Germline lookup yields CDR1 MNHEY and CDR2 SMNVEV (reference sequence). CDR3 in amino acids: CASSLKASYGYTF. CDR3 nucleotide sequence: TGTGCCAGCAGCCTCAAAGCATCCTATGGCTACACCTTC.

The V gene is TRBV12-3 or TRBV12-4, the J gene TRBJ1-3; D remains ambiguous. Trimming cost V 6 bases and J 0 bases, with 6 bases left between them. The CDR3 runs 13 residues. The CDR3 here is CASSPNSGNTIYF. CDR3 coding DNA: TGTGCCAGCAGCCCGAACTCTGGAAACACCATATATTTT.

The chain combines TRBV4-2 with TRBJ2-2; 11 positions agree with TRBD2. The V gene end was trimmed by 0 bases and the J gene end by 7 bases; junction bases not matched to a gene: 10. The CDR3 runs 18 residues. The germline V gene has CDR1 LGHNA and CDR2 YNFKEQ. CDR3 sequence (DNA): TGTGCCAGCAGCCAAGATCCATCTACTAGCGGGGGAATCGGGGAGCTGTTTTTT. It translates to CASSQDPSTSGGIGELFF.

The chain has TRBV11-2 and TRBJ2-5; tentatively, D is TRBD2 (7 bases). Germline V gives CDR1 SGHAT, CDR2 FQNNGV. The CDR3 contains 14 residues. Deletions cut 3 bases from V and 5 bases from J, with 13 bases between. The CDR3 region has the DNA TGTGCCAGCAGCTTCGGGGGGCGCGGGGAGACCCAGTACTTC. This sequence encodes CASSFGGRGETQYF.

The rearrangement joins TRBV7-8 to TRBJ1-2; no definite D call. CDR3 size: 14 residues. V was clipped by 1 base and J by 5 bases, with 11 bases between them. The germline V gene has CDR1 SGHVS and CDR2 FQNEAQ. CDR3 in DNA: TGTGCCAGCAGCTTAGTAAGCACGGGATATGGCTACACCTTC. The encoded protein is CASSLVSTGYGYTF.

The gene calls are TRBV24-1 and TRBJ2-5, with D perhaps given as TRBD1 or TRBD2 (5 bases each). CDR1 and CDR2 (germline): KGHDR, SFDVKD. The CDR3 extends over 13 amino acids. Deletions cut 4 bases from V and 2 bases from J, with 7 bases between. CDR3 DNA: TGTGCCACCAGTGAGGGACCGCAAGAGACCCAGTACTTC. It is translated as CATSEGPQETQYF.

The CDR3 is CASGGRLTGNTIYF. The CDR3 coding sequence is TGTGCCAGCGGGGGTCGTCTTACTGGAAACACCATATATTTT. The genes are TRBV6-5 and TRBJ1-3, with a possible D match to TRBD1 (5 bases). Germline CDR1 reads MNHEY; CDR2 reads SVGAGI. The V and J ends lost 8 bases and 2 bases respectively, with 13 bases between them. The CDR3 length is 14 residues.

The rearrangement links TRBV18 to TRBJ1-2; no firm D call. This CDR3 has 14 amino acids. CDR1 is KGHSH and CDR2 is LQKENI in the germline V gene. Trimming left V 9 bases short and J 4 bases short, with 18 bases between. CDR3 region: CASSGEGPLYGYTF. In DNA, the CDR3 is TGTGCCAGTTCCGGAGAGGGCCCCCTCTATGGCTACACCTTC.

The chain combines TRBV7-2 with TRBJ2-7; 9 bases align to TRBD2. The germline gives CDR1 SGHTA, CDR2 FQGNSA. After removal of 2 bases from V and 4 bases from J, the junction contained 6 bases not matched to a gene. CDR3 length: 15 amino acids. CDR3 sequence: CASSLPLAGRYEQYF. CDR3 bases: TGTGCCAGCAGCTTACCGCTAGCGGGGAGGTACGAGCAGTACTTC.

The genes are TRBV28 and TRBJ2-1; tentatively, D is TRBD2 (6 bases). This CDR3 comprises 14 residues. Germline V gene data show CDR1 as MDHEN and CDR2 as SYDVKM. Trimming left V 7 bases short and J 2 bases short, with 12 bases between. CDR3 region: CASNSGGAYNEQFF. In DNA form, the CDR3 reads TGTGCCAGCAATAGTGGAGGGGCCTACAATGAGCAGTTCTTC.

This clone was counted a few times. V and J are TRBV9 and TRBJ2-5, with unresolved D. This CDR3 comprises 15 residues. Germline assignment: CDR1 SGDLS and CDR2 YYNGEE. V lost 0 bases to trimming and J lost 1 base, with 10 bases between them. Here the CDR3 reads CASSVVSGFQETQYF. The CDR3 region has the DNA TGTGCCAGCAGCGTAGTTTCTGGCTTCCAAGAGACCCAGTACTTC.

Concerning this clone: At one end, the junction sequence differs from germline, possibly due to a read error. The CDR3 loop reads CASRLGDSTDTQYF. For the CDR3, the DNA is TGCGCCAGCAGATTGGGAGACAGCACAGATACGCAGTATTTT. V usage is TRBV5-1 and J usage is TRBJ2-3, with D perhaps matching TRBD2 (5 bases). Germline V CDR1 and CDR2: SGHRS, YFSETQ. CDR3 length equals 14 residues.

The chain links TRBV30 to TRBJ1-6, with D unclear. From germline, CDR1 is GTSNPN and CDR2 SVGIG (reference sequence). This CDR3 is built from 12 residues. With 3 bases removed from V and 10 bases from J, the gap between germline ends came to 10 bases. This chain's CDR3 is CAWSPGASPLHF. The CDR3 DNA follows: TGTGCCTGGAGCCCAGGAGCGTCACCCCTCCACTTT.

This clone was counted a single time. The CDR3 coding sequence is TGTGCCAGCAGCGACCGACAGGGCTCTTTGGAGCTGTTTTTT. Translation: CASSDRQGSLELFF. V is TRBV7-2 and J is TRBJ2-2; 7 nucleotides align to TRBD1. The J segment lost 10 bases and the V segment lost 5 bases, leaving 10 bases of the junction unmatched. The germline V gene has CDR1 SGHTA and CDR2 FQGNSA. The CDR3 sequence is 14 residues long.

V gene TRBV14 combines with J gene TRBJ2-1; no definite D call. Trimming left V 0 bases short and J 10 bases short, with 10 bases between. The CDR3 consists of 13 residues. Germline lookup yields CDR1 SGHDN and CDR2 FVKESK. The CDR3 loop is CASSQDIRREQFF. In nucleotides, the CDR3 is TGTGCCAGCAGCCAAGATATCCGGCGGGAGCAGTTCTTC.

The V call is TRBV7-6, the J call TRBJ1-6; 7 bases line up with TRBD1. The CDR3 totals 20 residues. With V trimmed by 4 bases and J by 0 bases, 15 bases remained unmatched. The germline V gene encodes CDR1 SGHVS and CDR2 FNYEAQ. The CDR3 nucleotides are TGTGCCAGCAGCTCCGATGACAGGGTAAAGGGCAGCTCCTATAATTCACCCCTCCACTTT. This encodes CASSSDDRVKGSSYNSPLHF.

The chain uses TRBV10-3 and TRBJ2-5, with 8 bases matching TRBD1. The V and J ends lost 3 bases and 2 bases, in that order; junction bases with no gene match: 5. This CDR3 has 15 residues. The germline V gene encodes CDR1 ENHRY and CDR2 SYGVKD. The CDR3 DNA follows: TGTGCCATCAGTGACCGGGACAGGAGTCAAGAGACCCAGTACTTC. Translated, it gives CAISDRDRSQETQYF.

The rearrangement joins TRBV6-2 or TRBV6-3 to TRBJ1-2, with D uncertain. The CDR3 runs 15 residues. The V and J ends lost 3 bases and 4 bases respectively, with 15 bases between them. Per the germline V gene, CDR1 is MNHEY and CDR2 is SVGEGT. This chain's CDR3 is CASSYFSVGPYGYTF. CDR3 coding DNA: TGTGCCAGCAGTTATTTTTCTGTAGGGCCCTATGGCTACACCTTC.

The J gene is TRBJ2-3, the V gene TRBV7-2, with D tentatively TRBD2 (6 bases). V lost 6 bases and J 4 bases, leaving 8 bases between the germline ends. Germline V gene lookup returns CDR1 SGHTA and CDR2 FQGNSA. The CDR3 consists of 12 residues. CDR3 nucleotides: TGTGCCAGCAGAACTAGCCCAGATACGCAGTATTTT. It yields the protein CASRTSPDTQYF.